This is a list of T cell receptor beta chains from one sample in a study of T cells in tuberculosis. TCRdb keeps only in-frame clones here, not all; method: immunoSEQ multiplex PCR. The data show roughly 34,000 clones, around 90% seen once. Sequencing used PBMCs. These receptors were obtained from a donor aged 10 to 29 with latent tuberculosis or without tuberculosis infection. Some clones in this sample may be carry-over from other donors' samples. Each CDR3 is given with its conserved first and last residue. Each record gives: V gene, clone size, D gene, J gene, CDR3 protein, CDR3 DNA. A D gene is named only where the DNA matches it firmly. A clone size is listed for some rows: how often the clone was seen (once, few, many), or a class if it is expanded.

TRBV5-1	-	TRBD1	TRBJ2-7	CASSLGGPGQGYEQYF	TGCGCCAGCAGCTTGGGAGGACCCGGACAGGGCTACGAGCAGTACTTC
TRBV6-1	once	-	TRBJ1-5	CASQGRDQPQHF	TGTGCCAGCCAGGGGAGGGATCAGCCCCAGCATTTT
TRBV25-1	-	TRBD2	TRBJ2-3	CASSEGRGGGTQYF	TGTGCCAGCAGTGAGGGACGGGGGGGTGGTACGCAGTATTTT
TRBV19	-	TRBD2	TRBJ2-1	CASSIGAGFLIYNEQFF	TGTGCCAGTAGTATCGGAGCGGGGTTCCTTATCTACAATGAGCAGTTCTTC
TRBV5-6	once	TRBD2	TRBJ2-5	CASRPTSGSGRETQYF	TGTGCCAGCAGGCCGACTAGCGGGAGCGGTCGAGAGACCCAGTACTTC
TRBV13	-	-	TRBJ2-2	CASSLGSGSTGELFF	TGTGCCAGCAGCTTAGGGTCAGGGTCCACCGGGGAGCTGTTTTTT
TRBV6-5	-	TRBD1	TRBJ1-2	CASSYSGTGLFGYTF	TGTGCCAGCAGTTACTCCGGGACAGGGCTTTTTGGCTACACCTTC
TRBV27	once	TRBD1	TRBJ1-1	CASSFRPGQATEAFF	TGTGCCAGCAGTTTTCGCCCCGGACAGGCTACTGAAGCTTTCTTT
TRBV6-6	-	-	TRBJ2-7	CASSSHREGYEQYF	TGTGCCAGCAGTTCGCACAGGGAGGGCTACGAGCAGTACTTC
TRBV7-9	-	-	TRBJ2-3	CASSSQITQYF	TGTGCCAGCAGCTCCCAGATTACGCAGTATTTT
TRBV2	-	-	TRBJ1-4	CASSGFPGLTNEKLFF	TGTGCCAGCAGCGGGTTCCCGGGACTGACTAATGAAAAACTGTTTTTT
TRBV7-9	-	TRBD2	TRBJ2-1	CASTEDHTQREDYNEQFF	TGTGCCAGCACCGAGGACCACACGCAGCGGGAAGATTACAATGAGCAGTTCTTC
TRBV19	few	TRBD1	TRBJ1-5	CASTPSGGNNQPQHF	TGTGCCAGTACCCCCTCAGGGGGCAACAATCAGCCCCAGCATTTT
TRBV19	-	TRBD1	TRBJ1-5	CASILTGGGQPQHF	TGTGCCAGTATCTTGACAGGGGGCGGTCAGCCCCAGCATTTT